Sequencing of this T cell receptor beta chain was carried out in a study of early T cells in non-severe SARS-CoV-2 infection. Background on the study: It was bulk RNA from unsorted whole blood that was sequenced, and the chains were unpaired.

The germline V gene has CDR1 DFQATT and CDR2 SNEGSKA (reference sequence). V lost 0 bases and J 4 bases, leaving 16 bases between the germline ends. The length of the CDR3 is 15 residues. Study-wide points: Matches to VDJdb favored anti-spike CD8 responses and missed private and CD4 specificities.

Researchers tagged individual cDNA molecules with unique molecular identifiers. One entry per CDR3 protein, called by TCRdb with MiXCR from the 5' RACE reads. The data contain about 22,000 distinct CDR3 sequences, more than 4% of them singletons. This clonotype was picked up many times. As yet, its antigen is unknown. The V call is TRBV20-1, the J call TRBJ2-7, with TRBD2 as a possible D gene (5 bases). Source material: whole blood. The receptor comes from an adult who was a healthcare worker with PCR-confirmed SARS-CoV-2 infection or an uninfected control (not recorded which). The DNA for the CDR3 is TGCAGTGCTAGAGATCCCAGGACCCGCGGGTACGAGCAGTACTTC. As protein: CSARDPRTRGYEQYF.